Sequencing of this TCR beta chain was carried out in a study of blood T cell repertoires in COVID-19. This table comes from immunoSEQ multiplex PCR, and its TCRdb copy is limited to in-frame clones, with some not included. The table includes 100,000 to 150,000 clones, about 86% detected once. Participants came from roughly 24 US areas, aged about 18 to 95 years. This CDR3 has 17 residues. The germline V gene encodes CDR1 KGHSH and CDR2 LQKENI. Trimming took 1 base from V and 8 from J; bases not matched to a gene: 14. The sequencing input was PBMCs or T cells enriched from blood (not recorded which). The source is a man aged 35 to 55 with acute COVID-19. The gene calls are TRBV18 and TRBJ1-2; 9 nucleotides align to TRBD1. The CDR3 loop reads CASSPQKGQGGKGGYTF. The CDR3 coding sequence is TGTGCCAGCTCACCACAGAAGGGACAGGGCGGTAAAGGCGGCTACACCTTC.